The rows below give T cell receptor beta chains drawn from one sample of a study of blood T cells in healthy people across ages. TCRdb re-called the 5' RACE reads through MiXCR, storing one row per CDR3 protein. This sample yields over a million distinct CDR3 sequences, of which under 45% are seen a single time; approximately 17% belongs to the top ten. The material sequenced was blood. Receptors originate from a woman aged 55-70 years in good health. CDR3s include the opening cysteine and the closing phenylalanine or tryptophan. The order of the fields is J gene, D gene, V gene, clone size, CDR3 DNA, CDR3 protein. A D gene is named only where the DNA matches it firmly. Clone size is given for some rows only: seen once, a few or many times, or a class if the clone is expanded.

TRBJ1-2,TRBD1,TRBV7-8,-,TGTGCCAGCAGCTCTAGGACAGGGGAGGCCTATGGCTACACCTTC,CASSSRTGEAYGYTF
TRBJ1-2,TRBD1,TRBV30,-,TGTGCCTGGAGTGAAGGACAGGGCGGCTACACCTTC,CAWSEGQGGYTF
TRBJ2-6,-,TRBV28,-,-,CASSWDRSTFGANVLTF
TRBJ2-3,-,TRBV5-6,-,TGTGCCAGCAGCGGAACGGTTACAGATACGCAGTATTTT,CASSGTVTDTQYF
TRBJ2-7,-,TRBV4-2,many,TGTGCCAGCAGCCAGGGGGGCCAAACCTACGAGCAGTACTTC,CASSQGGQTYEQYF
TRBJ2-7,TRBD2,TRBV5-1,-,TGCGCCAGCAGCTCACAAGCCCGGAGCGGGGGTTACAATGAGCAGTACTTC,CASSSQARSGGYNEQYF
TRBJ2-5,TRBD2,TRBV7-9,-,TGTGCCAGCAGCTTAACTAGCGGGTTCGGGCAGGAGACCCAGTACTTC,CASSLTSGFGQETQYF
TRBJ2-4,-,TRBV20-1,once,TGCAGTGCTCCAGGCGGCGGCGTAGCCAAAAACATTCAGTACTTC,CSAPGGGVAKNIQYF
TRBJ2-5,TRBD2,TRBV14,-,TGTGCCAGCAGCCAAGATTTAGCGGGAGGTGGGAATGAGCAGTACTTC,CASSQDLAGGGNEQYF
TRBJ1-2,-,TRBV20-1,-,TGCAGTGCCCCCGGACAGACCTCTGGCTACACCTTC,CSAPGQTSGYTF
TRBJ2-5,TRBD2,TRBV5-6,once,TGTGCCAGCAGCTTGGCCACTAGCGGGAAAGGAAAGACCCAGTACTTC,CASSLATSGKGKTQYF
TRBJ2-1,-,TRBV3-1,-,TGTGCCAGCAAGGGACTAATACAGGGTGGTGAGCAGTTCTTC,CASKGLIQGGEQFF
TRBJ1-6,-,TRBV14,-,TGTGCCAGCAGCGATACAGCCTATAATTCACCCCTCCACTTT,CASSDTAYNSPLHF
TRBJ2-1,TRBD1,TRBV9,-,TGTGCCAGCAGCCAAGACAGGGTACCATCCTACAATGAGCAGTTCTTC,CASSQDRVPSYNEQFF
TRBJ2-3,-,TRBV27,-,TGTGCCAGCAGTCCTTTATTCGCCAGCGGCTATAGCACAGATACGCAGTATTTT,CASSPLFASGYSTDTQYF
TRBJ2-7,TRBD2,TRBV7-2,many,TGTGCCAGCAGAATTAGGGCGGGAGGATCCTACGAGCAGTACTTC,CASRIRAGGSYEQYF
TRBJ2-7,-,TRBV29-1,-,TGCAGCGTTCCAACAAGACACGACAGGTCTAGCGAGCAGTACTTC,CSVPTRHDRSSEQYF
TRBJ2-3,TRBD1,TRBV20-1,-,TGCACCTCAGGGGGCCCCTTTAACACAGATACGCAGTATTTT,CTSGGPFNTDTQYF
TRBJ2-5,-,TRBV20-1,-,TGCAGTGCTAGAGATAGGCTGAACGACAGGCTGGGCGATGAGCAGTACTTC,CSARDRLNDRLGDEQYF
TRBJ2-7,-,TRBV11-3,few,TGTGCCAGCAGTTCACCTGGGGGGTACGAGCAGTACTTC,CASSSPGGYEQYF
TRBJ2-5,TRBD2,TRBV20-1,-,TGCAGTGCTAGTTCGCTAGCGGGAATCCAAGAGACCCAGTACTTC,CSASSLAGIQETQYF
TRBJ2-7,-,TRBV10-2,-,TGCGCCAGCAGTGAGGGGCCAACGGGGGACTACGAGCAGTACTTC,CASSEGPTGDYEQYF
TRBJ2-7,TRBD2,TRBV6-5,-,TGTGCCAGCAGTTCTAGCGGGACCCCCTACAATGAGCAGTACTTC,CASSSSGTPYNEQYF
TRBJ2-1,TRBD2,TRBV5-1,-,TGCGCCAGTAGCTTGGAGCCTAGCGGGTCTTACAATGAGCAGTTCTTC,CASSLEPSGSYNEQFF
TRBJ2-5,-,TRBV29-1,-,TGCAGCGTTGCAGAACGGGTGGGATATGACAATGAGCAGTACTTC,CSVAERVGYDNEQYF
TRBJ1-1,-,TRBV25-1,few,TGTGCCAGCAGTGATATGGCAGGAGAGAACACTGAAGCTTTCTTT,CASSDMAGENTEAFF
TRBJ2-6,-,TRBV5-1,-,TGCGCCAGCAGCTTGATGACGGGCAGGGGCCCCAACTCTGGGGCCAACGTCCTGACTTTC,CASSLMTGRGPNSGANVLTF
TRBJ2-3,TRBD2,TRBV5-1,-,TGCGCCAGCAGCGAGCGGGAGACAGATACGCAGTATTTT,CASSERETDTQYF
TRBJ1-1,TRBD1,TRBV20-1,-,TGCAGTGCTCAGTTCCGGACAGGGAACACGATAATATACCTATTGGAGTGGGCTTTCTTT,CSAQFRTGNTIIYLLEWAFF
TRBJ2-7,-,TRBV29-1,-,TGCGGCGTTGAAGGGGACACCTACGAGCAGTACTTC,CGVEGDTYEQYF
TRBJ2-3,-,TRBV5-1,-,TGCGCCAGCAGTTTGGACCGAACCTTCACAGATACGCAGTATTTT,CASSLDRTFTDTQYF
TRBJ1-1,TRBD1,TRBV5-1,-,TGCGCCAGCAGCTTGGCCAGGACAGGCAACACTGAAGCTTTCTTT,CASSLARTGNTEAFF
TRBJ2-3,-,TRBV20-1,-,TGCAGTGCTAGAGTATCATGGTCCCCCGGGGCAGATACGCAGTATTTT,CSARVSWSPGADTQYF
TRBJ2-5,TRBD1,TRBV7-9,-,TGTGCCAGCAGGCCGGGACAGGCTTGGCAAGAGACCCAGTACTTC,CASRPGQAWQETQYF
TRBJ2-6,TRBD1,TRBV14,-,TGTGCCAGCAGCCTTACAAACCAGGGACAGTGGACTGGGGCCAACGTCCTGACTTTC,CASSLTNQGQWTGANVLTF
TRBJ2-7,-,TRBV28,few,TGTGCCGGCGGGAGACAGGGGTATCACGAGCAGTACTTC,CAGGRQGYHEQYF
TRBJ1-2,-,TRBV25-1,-,TGTGCCAGCAGTGACCGACAGGAGACTTACTATGGCTACACCTTC,CASSDRQETYYGYTF
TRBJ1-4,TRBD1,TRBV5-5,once,TGTGCCAGCAGCCTCACAGGGGCCTTTGGGGAAAAACTGTTTTTT,CASSLTGAFGEKLFF
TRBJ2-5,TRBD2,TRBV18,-,TGTGCCAGCTCACCTCTGGAGACTAGCGCAAGGTACTTC,CASSPLETSARYF
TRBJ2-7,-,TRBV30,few,TGTGCCTGCGCGAGCTCCTACGAGCAGTACTTC,CACASSYEQYF
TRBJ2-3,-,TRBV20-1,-,TGCAGTGCTAGAACCGACTCCTGGGGCACAGATACGCAGTATTTT,CSARTDSWGTDTQYF
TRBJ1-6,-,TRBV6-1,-,TGTGCCAGCAGTGAATATGCAGGCGGGAATTCACCCCTCCACTTT,CASSEYAGGNSPLHF
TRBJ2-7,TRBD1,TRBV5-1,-,TGCGCCAGCACCCTGGACAGGGGGGAATACGAGCAGTACTTC,CASTLDRGEYEQYF